This record concerns one T cell receptor (beta chain) sequence. In the authors' methods: Estimates of nucleated cell counts were drawn from the amplification of reference gene primers. TCRdb's copy holds only in-frame clones and misses some; the assay was immunoSEQ multiplex PCR. The D gene and trimming were derived from the DNA, and the V and J assignments and clone size from that table. The table has some 89,000 clones, 82% seen once. The source of the sample is a study of blood T cell repertoires in COVID-19. About the research overall: COVID-19 samples collected from the United States, Italy and Spain covered acute and convalescent phases. PBMCs, B-cell-depleted T cells, or T cells provided the cDNA or gDNA that made up the material.

Germline V CDR1 and CDR2: LGHDT, YNNKEL (reference sequence). V was pared by 4 bases and J by 5 bases, with 5 bases of the junction left unmatched. This CDR3 is 15 amino acids long. This TCR was recovered from a woman aged 80 or over with acute or convalescent COVID-19. V and J are TRBV3-1 (or the pseudogene TRBV3-2) and TRBJ2-1; 10 bases fit TRBD2. The sequenced sample was peripheral blood. The CDR3 sequence: CASSRASGGDNEQFF. DNA of the CDR3: TGTGCCAGCAGCCGAGCGAGCGGGGGGGACAATGAGCAGTTCTTC.